A single sample gave rise to the 32 T cell receptor beta chains below, sequenced in a study of T cell repertoires in cytomegalovirus infection. TCRdb reanalysed the reads using MiXCR and keeps one entry per CDR3 protein. The table records 680,000 or so distinct CDR3 sequences, 35% of them present only once. Sequencing was done on a sample of PBMCs. The receptors here all came from a human donor in good health (CMV status not recorded). Some clones in this sample may be carry-over from other donors' samples.

This clonotype was found many times. The CDR3 nucleotides are TGCAGTGCTAGAGATCTCGGGCGACAGGGGGCGAATATCTATACTGAAGCTTTCTTT. It is translated as CSARDLGRQGANIYTEAFF. This chain joins TRBV20-1 and TRBJ1-1, with 10 bases lining up with TRBD1. The CDR3 has 19 amino acids. Trimming removed 0 bases from V and 5 bases from J; junction bases left unmatched: 18. CDR1 DFQATT and CDR2 SNEGSKA come from the germline V gene (reference sequence).

This clonotype was recorded a few times. The gene calls are TRBV5-5 and TRBJ1-3, with 9 bases identical to TRBD1. With V trimmed by 4 bases and J by 3 bases, 5 bases remained unmatched. CDR3 size: 15 residues. CDR1 is SGHKS, CDR2 YYEKEE, per germline (reference sequence). In nucleotides, the CDR3 is TGTGCCAGCAGCATACAGGGGGCACGTGGAAACACCATATATTTT. As protein: CASSIQGARGNTIYF.

This chain connects TRBV7-8 to TRBJ2-7; the match to TRBD1 covers 7 bases. The junction had 9 bases not matched to a gene; V was cut back by 6 bases and J by 4 bases. Per germline, CDR1 SGHVS and CDR2 FQNEAQ. This CDR3 contains 14 residues. CDR3 region: CASRETGRVYEQYF. CDR3 coding DNA: TGTGCCAGCAGGGAGACAGGGCGTGTTTACGAGCAGTACTTC.

At least ten counts were recorded for this clonotype. The CDR3 DNA sequence: TGTGCCAGCGGGGACATTGTCACTGAAGCTTTCTTT. Protein: CASGDIVTEAFF. The chain links TRBV12-3 or TRBV12-4 to TRBJ1-1; D perhaps matches TRBD1 (6 bases). V was trimmed by 8 bases and J by 4 bases, leaving 11 bases between them. The CDR3 spans 12 residues.

This clonotype has just a few counts. This chain connects TRBV5-5 to TRBJ2-3; D perhaps matches TRBD2 (6 bases). Germline V gene sequence: CDR1 SGHKS, CDR2 YYEKEE (reference sequence). The CDR3 is 15 amino acids. Trimming took 4 bases from V and 0 from J, leaving 12 bases between them. The chain's CDR3 is CASSRDSGSTDTQYF. Here the CDR3 DNA reads TGTGCCAGCAGCAGGGACTCTGGAAGCACAGATACGCAGTATTTT.

In this sample, this clonotype turned up a few times. The chain carries TRBV5-6 and TRBJ2-3, with TRBD2 identical over 11 bases. Germline loops: CDR1 SGHDT, CDR2 YYEEEE. The junction had 9 bases not matched to a gene; V was cut back by 4 bases and J by 2 bases. CDR3 length: 17 residues. For the CDR3, the DNA is TGTGCCAGCAGCCTGGGACTAGCGGAAACGTTCACAGATACGCAGTATTTT. It encodes CASSLGLAETFTDTQYF. The complete variable domain, with remaining parts taken from reference TRBV5-6 and TRBJ2-3, reads DAGVTQSPTHLIKTRGQQVTLRCSPKSGHDTVSWYQQALGQGPQFIFQYYEEEERQRGNFPDRFSGHQFPNYSSELNVNALLLGDSALYLCASSLGLAETFTDTQYFGPGTRLTVL.

The chain employs TRBV10-3 and TRBJ1-5; D is perhaps TRBD1 (5 bases). Germline CDR1 ENHRY, CDR2 SYGVKD. The CDR3 runs 16 residues. Trimming shortened V by 0 bases and J by 0 bases, and 9 bases separated the two germline ends. The CDR3 loop is CAISESVQGSNQPQHF. The CDR3 bases are TGTGCCATCAGTGAGTCTGTCCAGGGTAGCAATCAGCCCCAGCATTTT.

As regards this clonotype: The junction does not match germline at one end; this may be a read error. This chain joins TRBV7-2 and TRBJ2-1; possible D gene TRBD1, 6 bases. Per germline, CDR1 SGHTA and CDR2 FQGNSA. The CDR3 contains 15 residues. CDR3 DNA: TGTGCCAGCAGCTTTGGGGGCAACTCCTACATTGAGCAGTTCTTC. This translates into CASSFGGNSYIEQFF.

The chain joins TRBV20-1 to TRBJ1-1, with a possible D match to TRBD1 (5 bases). Germline CDR1 and CDR2: DFQATT and SNEGSKA (reference sequence). V dropped 6 bases and J dropped 7 bases, with 9 bases sitting between them. The CDR3 sequence is 10 residues long. The CDR3 protein is CSARAHEAFF. The CDR3 bases are TGCAGTGCCAGGGCTCATGAAGCTTTCTTT.

This clonotype was recorded at least ten times. The CDR3 spells CASSLGGRQGARFYEQYF. The CDR3 region has the DNA TGTGCCAGCAGCCTGGGAGGGAGACAGGGGGCCAGATTCTACGAGCAGTACTTC. This chain links TRBV5-6 with TRBJ2-7; TRBD1 matches 10 bases. In germline, CDR1 is SGHDT, CDR2 YYEEEE. CDR3 size: 18 residues. With 4 bases clipped from V and 3 bases from J, the junction kept 16 bases outside the gene matches.

The chain employs TRBV28 and TRBJ1-1, with TRBD1 as a possible D gene (5 bases). The length of the CDR3 is 15 residues. Germline CDR1 and CDR2: MDHEN and SYDVKM. Deletions cut 5 bases from V and 6 bases from J, with 19 bases between. This chain's CDR3 is CASSPSPGEFAEAFF. The CDR3 bases are TGTGCCAGCAGTCCTAGCCCGGGGGAATTTGCTGAAGCTTTCTTT. The whole variable domain, filled in from reference TRBV28 and TRBJ1-1, reads DVKVTQSSRYLVKRTGEKVFLECVQDMDHENMFWYRQDPGLGLRLIYFSYDVKMKEKGDIPEGYSVSREKKERFSLILESASTNQTSMYLCASSPSPGEFAEAFFGQGTRLTVV.

In its sample, this clonotype was seen a few times. The V and J genes are TRBV20-1 and TRBJ1-2; D might be TRBD1 (5 bases). The CDR3 is 11 residues long. Germline CDR1 reads DFQATT; CDR2 reads SNEGSKA (reference sequence). With 5 bases removed from V and 6 bases from J, the gap between germline ends came to 10 bases. The CDR3 reads CSAAARDGYTF. CDR3 DNA: TGCAGTGCTGCCGCCAGGGATGGCTACACCTTC.

This clonotype has more than one count but fewer than ten. This chain joins TRBV5-1 and TRBJ1-3; D may be TRBD1 (6 bases). The V gene lost 4 bases and the J gene lost 1 base, with 15 bases spanning the gap. This CDR3 has 16 amino acids. Germline V lookup: CDR1 SGHRS, CDR2 YFSETQ. CDR3 DNA: TGCGCCAGCAGCGTCGGCGGGGGGCCATCTGGAAACACCATATATTTT. Residues: CASSVGGGPSGNTIYF.

This clonotype was observed a handful of times. V gene TRBV7-2 combines with J gene TRBJ1-2; 11 bases match TRBD1. The CDR3 runs 20 residues. CDR1 is SGHTA, CDR2 FQGNSA, per germline. With V trimmed by 4 bases and J by 2 bases, 18 bases remained unmatched. In nucleotides, the CDR3 is TGTGCCAGCAGCTCCCCTAGTCAGGACAGGGGGCGCGGAGGGAACTATGGCTACACCTTC. Encoded protein: CASSSPSQDRGRGGNYGYTF.

A few counts support this clonotype. This chain links TRBV12-3 or TRBV12-4 with TRBJ1-5, with D possibly TRBD1 on 6 matching bases. The V gene lost 0 bases and the J gene lost 4 bases, with 10 bases spanning the gap. This CDR3 has 15 amino acids. CDR3 sequence (DNA): TGTGCCAGCAGTTTAGCAGGGGGAACAAATCAGCCCCAGCATTTT. The encoded protein is CASSLAGGTNQPQHF.

The J gene is TRBJ2-2, the V gene TRBV6-2 or TRBV6-3; no reliable D call. The CDR3 contains 12 residues. V shed 8 bases and J shed 5 bases, with 9 bases lying between them. Germline loops: CDR1 MNHEY, CDR2 SVGEGT. This chain's CDR3 is CASGRLTGELFF. In nucleotides, the CDR3 is TGTGCCAGCGGCAGACTTACCGGGGAGCTGTTTTTT.

This clonotype was recorded a few times. The chain employs TRBV5-4 and TRBJ1-2, with D perhaps matching TRBD1 (5 bases). This CDR3 region has 13 residues. V gave up 0 bases and J gave up 8 bases, with 11 bases separating them. Germline-derived CDR1 and CDR2 are SGHNT and YYREEE (reference sequence). The CDR3 is CASSLGQTNGYTF. The CDR3 nucleotides read TGTGCCAGCAGCTTGGGACAGACGAACGGCTACACCTTC. Full variable domain (remainder filled in from reference TRBV5-4 and TRBJ1-2): ETGVTQSPTHLIKTRGQQVTLRCSSQSGHNTVSWYQQALGQGPQFIFQYYREEENGRGNFPPRFSGLQFPNYSSELNVNALELDDSALYLCASSLGQTNGYTFGSGTRLTVV.

Many counts were recorded for this clonotype. The rearrangement joins TRBV19 to TRBJ2-6, with D perhaps TRBD2 (5 bases). Germline-derived CDR1 and CDR2 are LNHDA and SQIVND (reference sequence). Trimming took off 6 bases at V and 0 bases at J, with 6 bases between the two ends. The CDR3 is 14 residues long. The CDR3 region is CASREASGANVLTF. The CDR3 nucleotides are TGTGCCAGTAGGGAGGCCTCTGGGGCCAACGTCCTGACTTTC. Looking up the rest from reference TRBV19 and TRBJ2-6 gives the full variable domain: DGGITQSPKYLFRKEGQNVTLSCEQNLNHDAMYWYRQDPGQGLRLIYYSQIVNDFQKGDIAEGYSVSREKKESFPLTVTSAQKNPTAFYLCASREASGANVLTFGAGSRLTVL.

About this clonotype: The CDR3 ends on some other residue instead of the conserved phenylalanine or tryptophan, so this is likely a read error. The chain couples TRBV20-1 to TRBJ2-5, with D tentatively TRBD1 (6 bases). Trimming removed 0 bases from V and 7 bases from J, with 18 bases in between. The CDR3 length is 15 residues. The V gene's germline CDR1 is DFQATT and CDR2 SNEGSKA (reference sequence). CDR3: CSAREMGAPPGTQYL. CDR3 coding DNA: TGCAGTGCTAGAGAGATGGGGGCTCCCCCGGGGACCCAGTACTTA.

This clonotype appeared many times. The V call is TRBV7-2, the J call TRBJ2-1; TRBD2 matches at 10 bases. V lost 2 bases, J lost 2 bases, and 9 bases stayed unmatched. Germline CDR1 is SGHTA and CDR2 is FQGNSA. This CDR3 has 18 amino acids. The CDR3 reads CASSLRSGRAGAYNEQFF. CDR3 coding DNA: TGTGCCAGCAGCTTAAGAAGCGGGAGGGCCGGGGCCTACAATGAGCAGTTCTTC.

The chain recombines TRBV5-1 with TRBJ2-2; tentatively, D is TRBD2 (7 bases). The CDR3 extends over 17 amino acids. The germline CDR1 and CDR2 sequences are SGHRS and YFSETQ. Trimming left V 4 bases short and J 5 bases short, with 21 bases between. CDR3 sequence (DNA): TGCGCCAGCAGCCTCATGGGGGGGCGACGGGGAACCGGGGAGCTGTTTTTT. Translated: CASSLMGGRRGTGELFF.

This clonotype was picked up a small number of times. The genes are TRBV7-9 and TRBJ2-7; 7 nucleotides line up with TRBD1. Germline V gene data show CDR1 as SEHNR and CDR2 as FQNEAQ (reference sequence). V trimming: 5 bases; J trimming: 6 bases; junction bases outside the gene matches: 13. The CDR3 sequence is 15 residues long. CDR3 DNA sequence: TGTGCCAGCAGCCACGGACAGGCAGAGTTCTCCGAGCAGTACTTC. This codes for CASSHGQAEFSEQYF.

V and J are TRBV20-1 and TRBJ2-7, with 14 bases lining up with TRBD2. This CDR3 contains 16 residues. V trimming: 5 bases; J trimming: 0 bases; junction bases outside the gene matches: 6. Germline CDR1 and CDR2: DFQATT and SNEGSKA (reference sequence). The CDR3 nucleotides read TGCAGTGCTGGGGGACTAGCGGGAGCCTCCTCCTACGAGCAGTACTTC. Protein product: CSAGGLAGASSYEQYF.

Ten or more counts support this clonotype. This chain uses TRBV6-1 with TRBJ1-5, with unresolved D. Germline V gene lookup returns CDR1 MNHNS and CDR2 SASEGT. V lost 5 bases to trimming and J lost 5 bases, with 10 bases between them. The length of the CDR3 is 13 residues. CDR3 loop: CASSSSHYQPQHF. Written as DNA, the CDR3 is TGTGCCAGCAGTTCTTCACATTATCAGCCCCAGCATTTT.

There are a few counts of this clonotype. The CDR3 DNA is TGCAGTGCCCCCGCCGGGACTAGCTACGAGCAGTACTTC. Translation: CSAPAGTSYEQYF. The chain couples TRBV20-1 to TRBJ2-7; 8 bases map to TRBD2. After removal of 6 bases from V and 3 bases from J, the junction contained 7 bases not matched to a gene. The CDR3 is made up of 13 amino acids. The germline V gene has CDR1 DFQATT and CDR2 SNEGSKA (reference sequence).

This clonotype has a single count. The chain links TRBV2 to TRBJ1-2; D not certain. The CDR3 runs 15 residues. V lost 7 bases, J lost 0 bases, and 15 bases lay in between. Germline loops: CDR1 SNHLY, CDR2 FYNNEI. CDR3 sequence (DNA): TGTGCCAGCAACCCCTCGGGCGGTGCTAACTATGGCTACACCTTC. Encoded protein: CASNPSGGANYGYTF.

With regard to this clonotype: Possible read error: a much larger clone is one base away. The chain joins TRBV7-2 to TRBJ2-2; 7 bases agree with TRBD2. This CDR3 is 15 amino acids long. Germline CDR1 SGHTA, CDR2 FQGNSA. The CDR3 reads CASSFQAGNTGGLFF. CDR3 in DNA: TGTGCCAGCAGCTTCCAAGCGGGGAACACCGGGGGGCTGTTTTTT.

This clonotype was found a few times. The chain has TRBV29-1 and TRBJ1-1; D gene uncertain. This CDR3 spans 11 amino acids. Germline V CDR1 and CDR2: SQVTM, ANQGSEA. V was cut by 7 bases and J by 11 bases, with 17 bases left in between. CDR3 in DNA: TGCAGCGCGAAAGCGGCGGTTGAGGCTTTCTTT. Translating gives CSAKAAVEAFF.

The rearrangement uses TRBV7-3 and TRBJ1-2; tentative D call: TRBD1 (5 bases). The CDR3 runs 13 residues. Trimming took 5 bases from V and 6 from J, leaving 13 bases between them. The germline CDR1 and CDR2 sequences are SGHTA and FQGTGA. This CDR3 reads CASSPQGVDGYTF. DNA of the CDR3: TGTGCCAGCAGCCCCCAGGGAGTAGATGGCTACACCTTC.

CDR3 residues: CASSVVLAGIYNEQFF. In DNA form, the CDR3 reads TGTGCCAGTAGTGTTGTCCTAGCGGGGATCTACAATGAGCAGTTCTTC. V gene TRBV19 combines with J gene TRBJ2-1, with TRBD2 matching 9 bases. The CDR3 consists of 16 residues. The germline V gene encodes CDR1 LNHDA and CDR2 SQIVND (reference sequence). J gave up 3 bases and V 5 bases, and 8 bases lay outside the gene matches.

The J gene is TRBJ2-7, the V gene TRBV6-1, with D perhaps matching TRBD1 (6 bases). V was cut by 6 bases and J by 2 bases, with 11 bases left in between. Germline-derived CDR1 and CDR2 are MNHNS and SASEGT. This CDR3 spans 13 amino acids. The CDR3 protein is CASRGAATYEQYF. The CDR3 region has the DNA TGTGCCAGCAGGGGGGCCGCGACCTACGAGCAGTACTTC.

The V and J genes are TRBV11-1 and TRBJ2-5; D uncertain. V lost 3 bases and J 3 bases, leaving 20 bases between the germline ends. Looked up from germline, CDR1 is SGHAT and CDR2 is FQDESV (reference sequence). The CDR3 is 17 residues long. The CDR3 coding sequence is TGTGCCAGCAGCTTTCTTGTCAAGTCAAAAGAAAAAGAGACCCAGTACTTC. It translates to CASSFLVKSKEKETQYF.